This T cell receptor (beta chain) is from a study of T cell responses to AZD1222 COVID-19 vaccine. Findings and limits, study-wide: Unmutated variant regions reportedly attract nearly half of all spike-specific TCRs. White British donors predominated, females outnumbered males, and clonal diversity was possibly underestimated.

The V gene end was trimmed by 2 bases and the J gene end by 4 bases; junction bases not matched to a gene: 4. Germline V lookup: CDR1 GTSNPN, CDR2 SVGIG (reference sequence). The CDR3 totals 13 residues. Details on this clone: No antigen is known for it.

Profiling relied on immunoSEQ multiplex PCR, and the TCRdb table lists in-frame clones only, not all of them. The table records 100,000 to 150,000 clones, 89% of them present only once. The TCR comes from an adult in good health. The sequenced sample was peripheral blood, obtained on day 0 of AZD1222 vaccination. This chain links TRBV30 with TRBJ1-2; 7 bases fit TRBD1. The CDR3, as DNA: TGTGCCTGGAGTCCGGGGACAGCCTATGGCTACACCTTC. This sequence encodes CAWSPGTAYGYTF. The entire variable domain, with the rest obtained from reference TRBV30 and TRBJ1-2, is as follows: SQTIHQWPATLVQPVGSPLSLECTVEGTSNPNLYWYRQAAGRGLQLLFYSVGIGQISSEVPQNLSASRPQDRQFILSSKKLLLSDSGFYLCAWSPGTAYGYTFGSGTRLTVV.